The clone carrying this T cell receptor beta chain was found a few times. The CDR3 covers 11 residues. V lost 3 bases and J lost 9, with 6 bases in between. CDR1 is MDHEN, CDR2 SYDVKM, per germline. The entry originates in a study of beta chain features in type 1 diabetes. Of the isolated RNA, all was reverse transcribed, and so the sequenced material was expressed TCRB transcripts. TCRdb's table, derived via immunoSEQ multiplex PCR, lists solely in-frame clones and lacks some. The data show 900,000 or so clones, roughly 15% seen once. The sequencing input was naive CD4+ T cells from blood. The clonotype originates from a woman in her late teens or twenties in good health. The chain has TRBV28 and TRBJ2-1; D unresolved. CDR3: CASSLVREQFF. In nucleotides, the CDR3 is TGTGCCAGCAGTTTGGTGCGTGAGCAGTTCTTC.